Below are 18 T cell receptor beta chains sequenced from a single sample in a study of cytomegalovirus exposure and HLA in healthy donors. PCR used 60 Vbeta primers and 13 Jbeta primers. TCRdb's table, derived via immunoSEQ multiplex PCR, lists solely in-frame clones and lacks some. The sample has 100,000 or so clones, approximately 86% seen once. The sample was PBMCs. Source of these receptors: a man aged 18 to 29 in good health and CMV-seronegative.

The genes are TRBV7-2 and TRBJ2-5, with D possibly matching TRBD1 (6 bases). CDR1 and CDR2 from the germline V gene are SGHTA and FQGNSA. V lost 1 base to trimming and J lost 4 bases, with 13 bases between them. CDR3 length: 15 residues. This chain's CDR3 is CASSLEVGAGETQYF. The CDR3 DNA sequence: TGTGCCAGCAGCTTAGAGGTGGGGGCGGGAGAGACCCAGTACTTC.

The genes are TRBV11-3 and TRBJ2-7; D is possibly TRBD1 (5 bases). The V end was cut by 4 bases, the J end by 0 bases, with 7 bases between. The CDR3 is 13 amino acids. The germline V gene has CDR1 SGHNT and CDR2 YENEEA. CDR3 sequence (DNA): TGTGCCAGCAGCTCGACAGTCTCCTACGAGCAGTACTTC. Translated: CASSSTVSYEQYF.

The genes are TRBV28 and TRBJ1-2, with 9 bases aligning to TRBD1. The CDR3 sequence is 13 residues long. The V gene end was trimmed by 3 bases and the J gene end by 6 bases; junction bases not matched to a gene: 2. In germline, CDR1 is MDHEN, CDR2 SYDVKM. The CDR3: CASSLTGGDGYTF. CDR3 DNA: TGTGCCAGCAGTTTGACAGGGGGTGATGGCTACACCTTC.

This clone was observed a handful of times. This chain uses TRBV29-1 with TRBJ1-2; the D is unclear. The germline CDR1 and CDR2 sequences are SQVTM and ANQGSEA. V dropped 6 bases and J dropped 5 bases, with 10 bases sitting between them. The CDR3 spans 11 residues. CDR3 DNA sequence: TGCAGCGTACGGACGGGATATGGCTACACCTTC. It specifies CSVRTGYGYTF.

This clone appeared a single time. The chain is built from TRBV28 and TRBJ1-1; the match to TRBD1 covers 8 bases. The CDR3 sequence is 13 residues long. Germline CDR1 and CDR2: MDHEN and SYDVKM. The V segment lost 5 bases and the J segment 4 bases; nucleotides outside the gene matches: 3. The CDR3 DNA is TGTGCCAGCAGTGCGGACAGGGCCACTGAAGCTTTCTTT. Translation gives CASSADRATEAFF.

This chain links TRBV27 with TRBJ1-6; TRBD1 aligns across 9 bases. The CDR3 totals 17 residues. Germline trimming cut 5 bases from V and 9 bases from J; bases unmatched to any gene: 14. CDR1 is MNHEY, CDR2 SMNVEV, per germline (reference sequence). CDR3 nucleotides: TGTGCCAGCAGTGCCTCCGGCCGGGGACAGGGCGCTTCACCCCTCCACTTT. Amino acid sequence: CASSASGRGQGASPLHF.

V and J are TRBV10-3 and TRBJ2-7, with 7 positions matching TRBD1. V was pared by 5 bases and J by 0 bases, with 4 bases of the junction left unmatched. This CDR3 is built from 14 residues. Germline CDR1 is ENHRY and CDR2 is SYGVKD. The CDR3 DNA sequence: TGTGCCATCAGTCCCGGGACAGCCTCCTACGAGCAGTACTTC. It translates to CAISPGTASYEQYF.

The chain couples TRBV28 to TRBJ1-5, with TRBD1 matching over 9 bases. V was pared by 5 bases and J by 6 bases, with 5 bases of the junction left unmatched. Germline CDR1 MDHEN, CDR2 SYDVKM. There are 14 residues in the CDR3. The DNA for the CDR3 is TGTGCCAGCAGTCCAACAGGGGGCAGTCAGCCCCAGCATTTT. Protein: CASSPTGGSQPQHF.

This clone occurred once. This rearrangement joins TRBV27 to TRBJ1-2; D remains ambiguous. This CDR3 has 13 amino acids. Germline V gives CDR1 MNHEY, CDR2 SMNVEV (reference sequence). Trimming shortened V by 2 bases and J by 10 bases, and 14 bases separated the two germline ends. DNA of the CDR3: TGTGCCAGCAGTTTAAGTGCCCGAGGATCCTACACCTTC. This codes for CASSLSARGSYTF.

This chain connects TRBV5-1 to TRBJ2-3, with 8 bases matching TRBD2. This CDR3 is 15 amino acids long. Germline trimming cut 4 bases from V and 2 bases from J; bases unmatched to any gene: 6. The germline V gene has CDR1 SGHRS and CDR2 YFSETQ. CDR3 in DNA: TGCGCCAGCAGCACCAGCGGGAGTGACACAGATACGCAGTATTTT. It specifies CASSTSGSDTDTQYF.

This clone occurred a few times. This rearrangement joins TRBV7-2 to TRBJ2-2, with D possibly TRBD2 on 5 matching bases. The V end lost 6 bases, the J end lost 1 base, and 18 bases lay between the germline ends. The germline gives CDR1 SGHTA, CDR2 FQGNSA. The CDR3 has 17 amino acids. The CDR3 DNA reads TGTGCCAGCAGTGCGATATTGGCTAGCCTGAACACCGGGGAGCTGTTTTTT. Translated, it gives CASSAILASLNTGELFF.

The rearrangement uses TRBV7-2 and TRBJ2-5, with 8 bases aligning to TRBD1. Germline values: CDR1 SGHTA, CDR2 FQGNSA. J gave up 2 bases and V 5 bases, and 4 bases lay outside the gene matches. This CDR3 has 14 residues. CDR3 amino acids: CASSPGTGQETQYF. In DNA, the CDR3 is TGTGCCAGCAGCCCCGGGACAGGACAAGAGACCCAGTACTTC.

A single count supports this clone. The chain combines TRBV7-2 with TRBJ1-1, with TRBD1 matching over 7 bases. Trimming took 0 bases from V and 6 from J; bases not matched to a gene: 1. This CDR3 region has 13 residues. In germline, CDR1 is SGHTA, CDR2 FQGNSA. The CDR3 DNA follows: TGTGCCAGCAGCTTAGCGAGGGGGCCTGAAGCTTTCTTT. The encoded protein is CASSLARGPEAFF. The full variable domain, with the rest looked up from reference TRBV7-2 and TRBJ1-1, is GAGVSQSPSNKVTEKGKDVELRCDPISGHTALYWYRQSLGQGLEFLIYFQGNSAPDKSGLPSDRFSAERTGGSVSTLTIQRTQQEDSAVYLCASSLARGPEAFFGQGTRLTVV.

The V call is TRBV7-9, the J call TRBJ2-7; 7 nucleotides align to TRBD2. J was trimmed by 5 bases and V by 2 bases; bases with no gene match: 6. The CDR3 sequence is 14 residues long. Germline CDR1 is SEHNR and CDR2 is FQNEAQ (reference sequence). The CDR3 region has the DNA TGTGCCAGCAGCTTAAAGGGAGGGAGGCACGAGCAGTACTTC. Translating gives CASSLKGGRHEQYF. The entire variable domain, with the rest obtained from reference TRBV7-9 and TRBJ2-7, is as follows: DTGVSQNPRHKITKRGQNVTFRCDPISEHNRLYWYRQTLGQGPEFLTYFQNEAQLEKSRLLSDRFSAERPKGSFSTLEIQRTEQGDSAMYLCASSLKGGRHEQYFGPGTRLTVT.

The rearrangement links TRBV6-6 to TRBJ1-1; no definite D call. The germline V gene encodes CDR1 MNHNY and CDR2 SVGAGI (reference sequence). The CDR3 contains 12 residues. Trimming removed 6 bases at V and 0 bases at J, with 5 bases between. The CDR3 sequence is CASRDLNTEAFF. DNA for the CDR3: TGTGCCAGCAGGGACTTGAACACTGAAGCTTTCTTT.

The V gene is TRBV7-2, the J gene TRBJ2-1; tentatively, D is TRBD2 (6 bases). Between the trimmed V and J ends, which lost 1 base and 7 bases, there was a span of 8 bases. Germline V gives CDR1 SGHTA, CDR2 FQGNSA. There are 13 residues in the CDR3. CDR3 residues: CASSLVAGNEQFF. The CDR3 DNA reads TGTGCCAGCAGCTTAGTGGCGGGAAATGAGCAGTTCTTC.

In regard to this clone: One junction end does not reproduce the germline sequence, and a read error may be involved. Different DNA sequences within this sample yield the same CDR3. The chain couples TRBV7-9 to TRBJ2-5; 11 bases map to TRBD1. CDR1 SEHNR and CDR2 FQNEAQ come from the germline V gene (reference sequence). The CDR3 is 14 amino acids. This chain's CDR3 is CASSVGQGGETQYF. The DNA of the CDR3 is TGTGCCAGCAGCGTGGGACAGGGGGGAGAGACTCAGTACTTC.

The V call is TRBV10-2, the J call TRBJ2-7, with 8 bases matching TRBD1. Germline-derived CDR1 and CDR2 are WSHSY and SAAADI. V shed 4 bases and J 2 bases; nucleotides not matched to a gene: 4. The CDR3 has 14 amino acids. The CDR3 DNA sequence: TGCGCCAGCAGTGCCGCAGGGGGCACCTACGAGCAGTACTTC. It codes for CASSAAGGTYEQYF.